This TCR beta chain was obtained from a study of pediatric ulcerative colitis. This CDR3 has 11 amino acids. Trimming took 6 bases from V and 2 from J, leaving 3 bases between them. Germline loops: CDR1 MNHEY, CDR2 SMNVEV (reference sequence). Study results and caveats: Ulcerative colitis patients shared more blood-rectal clones than controls. In rectum, acute severe colitis had expanded clones and less diversity.

The data were produced by immunoSEQ multiplex PCR, yet TCRdb's version contains in-frame clones alone and is incomplete. The sample shows approximately 18,000 clones, roughly 69% of them seen only once. Regarding this clone: Its antigen is still unknown.

During colonoscopy, one to two rectal pinch biopsies were collected. This sequence joins TRBV27 and TRBJ2-3; D gene unclear. The material sequenced was gut tissue. The TCR originated in a boy aged 5-17 years with moderate ulcerative colitis. The CDR3 DNA is TGTGCCAGCAGGTACACAGATACGCAGTATTTT. It specifies CASRYTDTQYF.